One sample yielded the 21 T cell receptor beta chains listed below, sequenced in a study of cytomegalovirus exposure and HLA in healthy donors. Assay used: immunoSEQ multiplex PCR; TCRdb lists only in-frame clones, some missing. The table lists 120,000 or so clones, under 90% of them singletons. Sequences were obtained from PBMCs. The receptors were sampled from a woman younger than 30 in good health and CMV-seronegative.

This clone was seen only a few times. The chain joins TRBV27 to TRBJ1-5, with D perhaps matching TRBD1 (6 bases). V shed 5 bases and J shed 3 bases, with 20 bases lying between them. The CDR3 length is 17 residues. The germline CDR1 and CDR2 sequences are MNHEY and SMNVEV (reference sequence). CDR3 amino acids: CASSLINPGAYNQPQHF. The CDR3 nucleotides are TGTGCCAGCAGTCTTATCAATCCAGGGGCCTACAATCAGCCCCAGCATTTT.

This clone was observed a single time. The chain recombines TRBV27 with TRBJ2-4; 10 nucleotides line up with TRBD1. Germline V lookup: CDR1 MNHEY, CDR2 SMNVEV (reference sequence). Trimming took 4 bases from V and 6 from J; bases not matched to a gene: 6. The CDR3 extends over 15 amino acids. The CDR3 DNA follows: TGTGCCAGCAGTTCCACGACAGGGGGCACAAACATTCAGTACTTC. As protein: CASSSTTGGTNIQYF.

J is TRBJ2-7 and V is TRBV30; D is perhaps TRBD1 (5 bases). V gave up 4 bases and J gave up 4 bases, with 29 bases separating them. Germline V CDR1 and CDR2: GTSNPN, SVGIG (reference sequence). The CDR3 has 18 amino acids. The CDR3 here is CAWIRGSLRPATIYEQYF. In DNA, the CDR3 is TGTGCCTGGATAAGGGGCTCGCTTAGGCCCGCCACGATTTACGAGCAGTACTTC.

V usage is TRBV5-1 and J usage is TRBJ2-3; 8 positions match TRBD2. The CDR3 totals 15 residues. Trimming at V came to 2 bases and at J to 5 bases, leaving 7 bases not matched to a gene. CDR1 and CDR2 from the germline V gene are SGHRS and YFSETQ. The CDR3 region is CASSLAGARVDTQYF. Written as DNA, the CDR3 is TGCGCCAGCAGCTTAGCGGGAGCTAGGGTAGATACGCAGTATTTT.

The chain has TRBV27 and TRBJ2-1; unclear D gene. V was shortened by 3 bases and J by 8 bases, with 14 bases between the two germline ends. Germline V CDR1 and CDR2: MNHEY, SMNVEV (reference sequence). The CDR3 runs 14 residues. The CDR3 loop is CASSFTIRRDEQFF. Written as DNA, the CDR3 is TGTGCCAGCAGTTTTACTATTCGGCGCGATGAGCAGTTCTTC.

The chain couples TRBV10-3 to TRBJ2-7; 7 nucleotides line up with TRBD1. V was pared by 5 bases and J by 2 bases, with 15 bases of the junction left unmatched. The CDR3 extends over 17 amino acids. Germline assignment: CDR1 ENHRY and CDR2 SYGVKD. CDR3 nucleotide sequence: TGTGCCATCAGTCCATTTATCGACAGGGTTAAAACCTACGAGCAGTACTTC. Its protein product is CAISPFIDRVKTYEQYF.

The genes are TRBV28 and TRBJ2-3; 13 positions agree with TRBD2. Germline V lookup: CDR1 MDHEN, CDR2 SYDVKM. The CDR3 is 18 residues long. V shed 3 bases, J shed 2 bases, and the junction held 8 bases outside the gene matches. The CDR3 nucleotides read TGTGCCAGCAGTTTTGTCTGGACTAGCGGGAGCTACACAGATACGCAGTATTTT. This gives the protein CASSFVWTSGSYTDTQYF.

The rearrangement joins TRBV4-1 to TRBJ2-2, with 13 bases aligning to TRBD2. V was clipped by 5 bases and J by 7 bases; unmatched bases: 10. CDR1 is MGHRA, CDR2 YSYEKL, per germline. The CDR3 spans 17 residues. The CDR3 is CASSGSGTSGKFGELFF. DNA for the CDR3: TGCGCCAGCAGCGGCTCCGGGACTAGCGGGAAGTTCGGGGAGCTGTTTTTT.

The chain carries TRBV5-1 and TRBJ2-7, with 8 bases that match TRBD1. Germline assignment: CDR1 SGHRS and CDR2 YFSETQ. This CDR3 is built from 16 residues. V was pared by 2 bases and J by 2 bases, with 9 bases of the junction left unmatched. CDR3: CASSFEPDRGTYEQYF. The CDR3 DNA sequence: TGCGCCAGCAGCTTTGAGCCCGACAGGGGCACCTACGAGCAGTACTTC.

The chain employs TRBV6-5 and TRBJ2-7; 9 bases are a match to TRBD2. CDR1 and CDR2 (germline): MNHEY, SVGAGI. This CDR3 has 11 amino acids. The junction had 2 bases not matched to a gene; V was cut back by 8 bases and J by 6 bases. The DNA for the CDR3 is TGTGCCAGCGATAGCGGGAGCGAGCAGTACTTC. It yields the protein CASDSGSEQYF.

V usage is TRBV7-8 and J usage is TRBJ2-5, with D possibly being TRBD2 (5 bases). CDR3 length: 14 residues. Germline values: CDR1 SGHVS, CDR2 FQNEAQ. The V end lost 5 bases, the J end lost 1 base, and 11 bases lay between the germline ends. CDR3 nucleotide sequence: TGTGCCAGCAGCCATCGGGGAAGCCAAGAGACCCAGTACTTC. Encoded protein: CASSHRGSQETQYF.

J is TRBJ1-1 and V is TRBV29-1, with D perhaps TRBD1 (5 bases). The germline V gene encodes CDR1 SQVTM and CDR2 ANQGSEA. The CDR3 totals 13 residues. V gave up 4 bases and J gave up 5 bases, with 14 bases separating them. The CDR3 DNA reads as TGCAGCGTTGTATCAGGGCTGGAGACTGAAGCTTTCTTT. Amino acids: CSVVSGLETEAFF.

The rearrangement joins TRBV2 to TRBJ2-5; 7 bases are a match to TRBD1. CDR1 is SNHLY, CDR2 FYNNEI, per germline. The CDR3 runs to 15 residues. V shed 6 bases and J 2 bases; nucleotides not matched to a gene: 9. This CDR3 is CASRAQGLIQETQYF. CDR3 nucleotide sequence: TGTGCCAGCAGGGCACAGGGGCTTATACAAGAGACCCAGTACTTC.

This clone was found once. For the CDR3, the DNA is TGTGCCAGCCGCGCCCTTTCCTACAATGAGCAGTTCTTC. The encoded protein is CASRALSYNEQFF. The V gene is TRBV6-5, the J gene TRBJ2-1; no reliable D call. Trimming shortened V by 8 bases and J by 1 base, and 9 bases separated the two germline ends. CDR1 is MNHEY and CDR2 is SVGAGI in the germline V gene. The CDR3 loop spans 13 amino acids.

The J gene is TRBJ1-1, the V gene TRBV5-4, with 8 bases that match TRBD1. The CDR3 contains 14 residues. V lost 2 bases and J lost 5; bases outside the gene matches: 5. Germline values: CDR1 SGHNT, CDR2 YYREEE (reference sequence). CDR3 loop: CASSFRGRGTEAFF. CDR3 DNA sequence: TGTGCCAGCAGCTTCAGGGGGCGGGGAACTGAAGCTTTCTTT.

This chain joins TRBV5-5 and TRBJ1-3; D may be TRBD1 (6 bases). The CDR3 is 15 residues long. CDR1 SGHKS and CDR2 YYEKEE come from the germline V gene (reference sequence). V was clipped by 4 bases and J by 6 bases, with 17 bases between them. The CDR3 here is CASSPFGGGANTIYF. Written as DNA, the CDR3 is TGTGCCAGCAGCCCCTTTGGCGGGGGCGCAAACACCATATATTTT.

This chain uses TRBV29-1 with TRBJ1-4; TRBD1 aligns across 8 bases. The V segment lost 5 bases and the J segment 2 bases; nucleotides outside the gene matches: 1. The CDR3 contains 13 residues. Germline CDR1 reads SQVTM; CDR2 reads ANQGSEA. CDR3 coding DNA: TGCAGCGTTCGACAGGGGACTAATGAAAAACTGTTTTTT. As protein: CSVRQGTNEKLFF.

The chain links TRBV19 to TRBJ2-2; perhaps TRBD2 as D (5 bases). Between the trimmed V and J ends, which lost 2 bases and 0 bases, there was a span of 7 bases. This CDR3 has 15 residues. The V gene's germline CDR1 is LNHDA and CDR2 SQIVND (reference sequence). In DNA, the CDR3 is TGTGCCAGTAGTATATCCGGGACGAACACCGGGGAGCTGTTTTTT. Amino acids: CASSISGTNTGELFF. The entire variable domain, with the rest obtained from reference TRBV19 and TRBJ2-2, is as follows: DGGITQSPKYLFRKEGQNVTLSCEQNLNHDAMYWYRQDPGQGLRLIYYSQIVNDFQKGDIAEGYSVSREKKESFPLTVTSAQKNPTAFYLCASSISGTNTGELFFGEGSRLTVL.

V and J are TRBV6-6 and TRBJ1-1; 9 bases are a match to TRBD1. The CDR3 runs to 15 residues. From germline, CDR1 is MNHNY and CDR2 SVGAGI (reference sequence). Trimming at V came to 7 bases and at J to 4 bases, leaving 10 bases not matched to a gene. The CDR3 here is CASTPGQGFGTEAFF. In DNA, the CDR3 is TGTGCCAGCACTCCGGGACAGGGCTTCGGCACTGAAGCTTTCTTT.

The CDR3 loop reads CASRQGGFGEQYF. CDR3 nucleotide sequence: TGTGCCAGCAGACAGGGAGGGTTTGGCGAGCAGTACTTC. The chain uses TRBV21-1 and TRBJ2-7; no check of the table's D call, TRBD2, against the DNA was made. TRBV21-1 constitutes a pseudogene. CDR3 length: 13 amino acids.

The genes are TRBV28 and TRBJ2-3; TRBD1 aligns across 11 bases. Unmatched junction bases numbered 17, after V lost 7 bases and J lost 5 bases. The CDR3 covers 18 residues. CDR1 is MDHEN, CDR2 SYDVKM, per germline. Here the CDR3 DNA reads TGTGCCAGCACCTCACCTCCCAGTGGGGGACAGGGGGAAGATACGCAGTATTTT. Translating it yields CASTSPPSGGQGEDTQYF.